This T cell receptor (beta chain) was profiled in a study of T-cell reconstitution after alpha-beta-depleted transplantation in children. Whole-study findings and limits: As was reported, about two months after transplant, alpha-beta T cells came from several hundred expanded graft clones. Diversity and T-cell counts at one year after transplant derived mostly from new T cells. Diversity of TCRbeta at day 60 was high in some patients, arising from surviving recipient T cells and thymic progenitors.

Using unique molecular identifiers, the investigators prepared the TCRbeta library. TCRdb re-analysed the PCR reads in MiXCR, keeping a single row per CDR3 protein. The sample contains a few hundred thousand distinct CDR3 sequences, over 20% of which appear only once. This CDR3 region has 16 residues. Per the germline V gene, CDR1 is MGHDK and CDR2 is SYGVNS. V lost 2 bases, J lost 8 bases, and 19 bases lay in between. As concerns this clonotype: Its antigen is unknown. A much larger clone differs from this one at a single base, so this may be a read error. In this CDR3 the conserved last residue, phenylalanine or tryptophan, is missing, so a read error is likely.

The sequencing here drew on PBMCs, taken before TCRalphabeta/CD19-depleted stem cell transplant. The chain combines TRBV25-1 with TRBJ2-1; tentative D call: TRBD2 (6 bases). This sequence was found in a girl between 2 and 10 years old with Fanconi anemia, due to receive a stem cell transplant. The CDR3 spells CASSEVSGELNYEQFS. The CDR3 bases are TGTGCCAGCAGTGAAGTTTCGGGGGAGCTTAACTATGAGCAGTTCTCC.